The present entry profiles one T cell receptor beta chain with its context. Its antigen is currently unknown. Primers for the PCR totalled 60 Vbeta and 13 Jbeta. Data came from immunoSEQ multiplex PCR; TCRdb stores just in-frame clones and leaves some out. The sample holds 100,000 to 150,000 clones, around 80% seen once. The data were taken from a study of cytomegalovirus exposure and HLA in healthy donors. Study-level results: TCR beta sequences numbering under 20,000 were associated with HLA alleles at 0.05 false discovery rate in a later analysis.

There are 13 residues in the CDR3. From germline, CDR1 is SGHRS and CDR2 YFSETQ. V shed 7 bases, J shed 5 bases, and the junction held 8 bases outside the gene matches. Sequencing input: PBMCs. The chain links TRBV5-1 to TRBJ2-7, with TRBD1 identical over 8 bases. The clonotype comes from a woman in her 30s in good health and CMV-seronegative. The chain's CDR3 is CASSGTGGHEQYF. CDR3 in DNA: TGCGCCAGCTCCGGGACAGGAGGCCACGAGCAGTACTTC.